Listed below are T cell receptor beta chains from one sample, sequenced in a study of blood T cell repertoires in COVID-19. TCRdb's table, derived via immunoSEQ multiplex PCR, lists solely in-frame clones and lacks some. The sample includes about 270,000 clones, roughly 89% of them seen just once. Sequencing input: peripheral blood. These receptor sequences come from a man aged 45-65 years with acute or convalescent COVID-19. CDR3s include the opening cysteine and the closing phenylalanine or tryptophan. Fields, in order: CDR3 protein, V gene.

CDR3 protein: CASRPPDTPNTEAFF
V gene: TRBV6-6

CDR3 protein: CASSLSGQVTQYF
V gene: TRBV27

CDR3 protein: CASSAGQGSGYTF
V gene: TRBV7-8

CDR3 protein: CASSLGNSGGQETQYF
V gene: TRBV5-1

CDR3 protein: CASTKTPGPSTDTQYF
V gene: TRBV10-2

CDR3 protein: CASSPTPGDGYGYTF
V gene: TRBV11-2

CDR3 protein: CASSGTPGQGTYEQYF
V gene: TRBV25-1

CDR3 protein: CASSRPGPGGYTF
V gene: TRBV19

CDR3 protein: CASSVETGRSYNEQFF
V gene: TRBV9

CDR3 protein: CASSVPGEQFF
V gene: TRBV7-9

CDR3 protein: CASSPPATPRGGYTF
V gene: TRBV18

CDR3 protein: CASSEGQQVGYTF
V gene: TRBV6-1

CDR3 protein: CASRQVFRTSGYEQFF
V gene: TRBV4-2

CDR3 protein: CASSSTGTSAIYEQYF
V gene: TRBV7-8

CDR3 protein: CASSLVWGFGTEAFF
V gene: TRBV7-8

CDR3 protein: CASSPNRGWDTEAFF
V gene: TRBV27

CDR3 protein: CASSQALRGGKLFF
V gene: TRBV3-1/TRBV3-2

CDR3 protein: CASSEFGTSSRGGTDTQYF
V gene: TRBV10-2

CDR3 protein: CASSHYQARGSGYTF
V gene: TRBV7-2

CDR3 protein: CASSLGDIPPYEQYF
V gene: TRBV5-1

CDR3 protein: CASSVWTGSSYNSPLHF
V gene: TRBV5-6

CDR3 protein: CAWSRDSGADTQYF
V gene: TRBV30

CDR3 protein: CASSPGRGDYGYTF
V gene: TRBV18

CDR3 protein: CASSQRGHTDTQYF
V gene: TRBV3-1/TRBV3-2

CDR3 protein: CASSLDTGSYEQYF
V gene: TRBV11-2

CDR3 protein: CASSAGGGNEQFF
V gene: TRBV13

CDR3 protein: CASSPGTAEETQYF
V gene: TRBV18

CDR3 protein: CASTLPDSGYTF
V gene: TRBV6-6

CDR3 protein: CASSLRGGGETQYF
V gene: TRBV5-8

CDR3 protein: CASSPTGGAEKLFF
V gene: TRBV7-3

CDR3 protein: CASSQAQGHYGYTF
V gene: TRBV4-1

CDR3 protein: CASSFSNEKLFF
V gene: TRBV19